This T cell receptor beta chain was found in a study of patients and donors after allogeneic stem cell transplantation. The CDR3 covers 12 residues. With 4 bases removed from V and 4 bases from J, the gap between germline ends came to 8 bases. The germline V gene has CDR1 SGDLS and CDR2 YYNGEE. This clonotype turned up a few times. TCRdb reanalysed the RT-PCR reads using MiXCR and keeps one entry per CDR3 protein. The repertoire consists of about 24,000 distinct CDR3 sequences, with approximately 43% occurring once and the leading ten covering 65% to 80%. Sequenced material: blood, either unsorted or a sorted T cell fraction (not recorded which). This sequence was found in a human donor who was either an allogeneic HSCT recipient or a stem cell or donor lymphocyte infusion donor (not recorded which). It is not recorded whose cells these are; they may come from a transplant donor. This rearrangement joins TRBV9 to TRBJ1-2; D gene ambiguous. The DNA for the CDR3 is TGTGCCAGCAGCCCACAAGCCTATGGCTACACCTTC. Translated: CASSPQAYGYTF.